Listed here is a single TCR beta chain. Its antigen is still unknown. No base qualities exist here, and no much larger clone lies one base off it. The immunoSEQ Assay, a bias-controlled multiplex PCR, was used to amplify TCRbeta CDR3 regions from genomic DNA. In the authors' own workflow: Within the assay, amplification of reference gene primers was used to estimate how many nucleated cells each sample contained. Sequence reads were collapsed and filtered to measure the absolute abundance of every unique TCRbeta CDR3 rearrangement. For each sample, productive Simpson clonality was calculated as the square root of Simpson's diversity index over productive rearrangements. TCRdb holds this immuneACCESS table with in-frame rearrangements only. Some clones are missing; in checked studies, unresolved V genes explain under half, and the rest has no known cause. V, J and clone size reflect that table, while D and trimming were determined from the DNA. The sample records fewer than 150,000 clones, about 88% of which are singletons. Of the sample, almost 8.5% falls within the top ten clones.

The CDR3 runs 17 amino acids, cysteine and phenylalanine included. Of the read, only the CDR3 DNA is kept; its 51 bases are in frame from base 1. Based on the germline V gene, the CDR1 and CDR2 sequences are LGHNA and YNFKEQ. Trimming at the junction amounts to 4 bases on V and 3 bases on J, and the germline ends lie 18 bases apart. This specimen comes from a study of blood T cell repertoires in COVID-19 (dated by TCRdb to 2020 to 2021). In terms of the full investigation: Collaborator samples came from the United States, Italy and Spain and covered acute and convalescent phases of COVID-19. Where HLA class I and class II types were available, the types were taken from metadata supplied by the sample provider, not from assay-based typing. The repertoires were made available in a free public database intended to serve as a resource for research on the immune response to SARS-CoV-2. Subjects who had been exposed to COVID-19, were actively infected with it, or had recovered from it provided the deeply sampled blood TCRbeta repertoires that made up the dataset. The samples were drawn from the first 160 participants of the ongoing ImmuneRACE study and from 950 to 1,500 subjects provided by 6 global collaborators. The prospective study material was composed of cDNA or gDNA derived from T cells, B-cell-depleted T cells, or PBMCs. The sample metadata nearly always contained a de-identified subject ID, COVID-19 status, age in years and sex. General conclusions and limits of the study: The quantity of clinical and demographic metadata differed by source and by participant and was supplied without curation.

Another Seattle source contributed samples from volunteer blood donors who had recovered from COVID-19. Collaborating institutions collected whole blood in K2EDTA tubes following their own protocols. For TCRbeta analysis, collaborators shipped samples as frozen whole blood, isolated PBMCs, or DNA extracted from either of those sample types. This clonotype was obtained from an older woman who had recovered from COVID-19. Specimen: peripheral blood. The chain was built from TRBV4-2 and TRBJ2-2, and possibly TRBD2, on 6 matching bases. The sequence in DNA is TGTGCCAGCAGCCCCGGGCTCACCCCGGGGGACACCGGGGAGCTGTTTTTT. It encodes CASSPGLTPGDTGELFF.